A selection of T cell receptor beta chains follows, all from one sample in a study of T and B cells in COVID-19 patients. One entry per CDR3 protein results from TCRdb running MiXCR on the multiplex PCR reads. The data show around 5,000 distinct CDR3 sequences, with about 25% seen just once and about a third held by the top ten. Sequencing was done on a sample of blood. The receptors stem from a human donor with active COVID-19. CDR3s include the opening cysteine and the closing phenylalanine or tryptophan. A D gene is named only where the DNA matches it firmly. Rows give clone size only sometimes, using once, few, many, or a class for an expanded clone.

cdr3_aa cdr3_nt clone_size j_call v_call d_call
CASSLRWAGDNKEGHEQYF TGTGCCAGCAGCTTACGCTGGGCAGGGGACAACAAAGAGGGCCACGAGCAGTACTTC once TRBJ2-7 TRBV7-6 NA
CASSRDRGNNSPLHF TGTGCCAGCAGCCGGGACAGGGGAAATAATTCACCCCTCCACTTT medium-sized TRBJ1-6 TRBV5-6 TRBD1
CASSREGSNQPQHF TGTGCCAGTAGTAGAGAGGGAAGCAATCAGCCCCAGCATTTT medium-sized TRBJ1-5 TRBV19 NA
CSVGPLSGANVLTF TGTTCTGTAGGTCCCCTCTCTGGGGCCAACGTCCTGACTTTC few TRBJ2-6 TRBV6-2/TRBV6-3 NA
CASRGLAEGDEQFF TGTGCCAGTAGGGGACTAGCGGAGGGGGATGAGCAGTTCTTC NA TRBJ2-1 TRBV19 TRBD2
CASGGGSSDTQYF TGTGCCAGCGGGGGGGGAAGTTCAGATACGCAGTATTTT few TRBJ2-3 TRBV7-9 TRBD2
CASSWTGTVAGCDF TGTGCCAGCAGTTGGACCGGGACAGTGGCAGGTTGTGACTTC medium-sized TRBJ2-5 TRBV5-6 TRBD1
CSAGQATGEQYF TGCAGCGCGGGACAGGCGACGGGAGAGCAGTACTTC medium-sized TRBJ2-7 TRBV29-1 TRBD1
CASSLGDTQYF TGTGCCAGCAGCTTGGGAGATACGCAGTATTTT NA TRBJ2-3 TRBV5-6 NA
CASSMPGLAGCNEQFF TGTGCCAGTAGTATGCCGGGACTAGCGGGGTGCAATGAGCAGTTCTTC NA TRBJ2-1 TRBV19 TRBD2
CATEGPRNYGYTF TGTGCCACCGAGGGACCGCGTAACTATGGCTACACCTTC NA TRBJ1-2 TRBV6-2/TRBV6-3 NA
CASSFDRSWRGYTF TGTGCCAGCAGTTTCGACAGGAGCTGGCGCGGCTACACCTTC medium-sized TRBJ1-2 TRBV6-5 NA
CASSIDRGRNSPLHF TGTGCCAGTAGTATCGACAGGGGAAGAAATTCACCCCTCCACTTT medium-sized TRBJ1-6 TRBV19 TRBD1
CASSLTSGGGTDTQYF TGTGCCAGCAGCTTGACTAGCGGGGGAGGCACAGATACGCAGTATTTT medium-sized TRBJ2-3 TRBV7-6 TRBD2
CASSSRGTYEQYF TGTGCCAGCTCATCCCGAGGGACCTACGAGCAGTACTTC medium-sized TRBJ2-7 TRBV19 NA
CASSPKGTAEAFF TGTGCCAGCAGTCCCAAGGGGACGGCTGAAGCTTTCTTT few TRBJ1-1 TRBV27 NA
CASRDSGGKSPLHF TGTGCCAGCAGGGACAGCGGGGGGAAATCACCCCTCCACTTT NA TRBJ1-6 TRBV6-1 NA
CATGQDSNQPQHF TGTGCCACCGGACAGGATAGCAATCAGCCCCAGCATTTT NA TRBJ1-5 TRBV10-3 TRBD1
CASSPDTYQPQHF TGTGCCAGCAGCCCGGACACCTATCAGCCCCAGCATTTT NA TRBJ1-5 TRBV7-2 NA
CASSPGGGGGYNEQFF TGTGCCAGCAGTCCCGGGGGCGGGGGCGGCTACAATGAGCAGTTCTTC few TRBJ2-1 TRBV7-9 NA
CASSPRTGTSGSRMTYEQYF TGTGCCAGCTCCCCCCGAACCGGGACTAGCGGGAGTCGAATGACCTACGAGCAGTACTTC medium-sized TRBJ2-7 TRBV18 TRBD2
CASTLAGATDTQYF TGTGCCAGCACCCTAGCGGGAGCAACAGATACGCAGTATTTT large TRBJ2-3 TRBV6-2/TRBV6-3 TRBD2
CASSRPGRDEQYF TGTGCCAGCAGTCGACCAGGGCGGGACGAGCAGTACTTC medium-sized TRBJ2-7 TRBV12-3/TRBV12-4 NA
CASSQNTGTLEQYF TGTGCCAGCAGCCAAAATACCGGGACCTTGGAGCAGTACTTC NA TRBJ2-7 TRBV4-2 NA
CASSLEVRLRAFF TGCGCCAGCAGCTTGGAGGTCCGACTTAGGGCTTTCTTT NA TRBJ1-1 TRBV5-1 NA
CASSQDRGHGYTF TGCGCCAGCAGCCAGGACAGGGGGCATGGCTACACCTTC NA TRBJ1-2 TRBV11-1 TRBD1
CASSDSGRATGELFF TGTGCCAGTAGCGATAGCGGGAGGGCCACCGGGGAGCTGTTTTTT medium-sized TRBJ2-2 TRBV19 TRBD2
CAWSPSGRATGELFF TGTGCCTGGAGTCCCAGCGGGAGAGCCACCGGGGAGCTGTTTTTT medium-sized TRBJ2-2 TRBV30 TRBD2
CASSLGPNSNTEAFF TGTGCCAGCAGCCTCGGACCGAATTCGAACACTGAAGCTTTCTTT few TRBJ1-1 TRBV5-4 NA
CASSEEVAVSSDTQYF TGTGCCAGCAGTGAAGAGGTAGCAGTCAGCTCAGATACGCAGTATTTT medium-sized TRBJ2-3 TRBV6-1 NA
CAISGDTLTGELFF TGTGCCATCAGCGGGGACACGTTGACCGGGGAGCTGTTTTTT NA TRBJ2-2 TRBV10-3 NA
CASRIDRNYGYTF TGTGCCAGCAGGATAGACCGTAACTATGGCTACACCTTC NA TRBJ1-2 TRBV6-2/TRBV6-3 NA
CASSWATNEQYF TGTGCCAGCAGTTGGGCGACAAACGAGCAGTACTTC medium-sized TRBJ2-7 TRBV6-2/TRBV6-3 NA
CSASGERQGRYGYTF TGCAGTGCTAGTGGTGAGAGACAGGGCCGGTATGGCTACACCTTC NA TRBJ1-2 TRBV20-1 TRBD1
CAWSAGGETQYF TGTGCCTGGAGTGCGGGGGGAGAGACCCAGTACTTC NA TRBJ2-5 TRBV30 TRBD2
CASSYSSRGVAKNIQYF TGTGCCAGCAGTTACTCGTCCAGGGGGGTAGCCAAAAACATTCAGTACTTC NA TRBJ2-4 TRBV6-2/TRBV6-3 NA
CASSWGQRREKLFF TGTGCCAGCAGCTGGGGCCAACGGCGAGAAAAACTGTTTTTT few TRBJ1-4 TRBV7-9 NA
CASSPSGTENTEAFF TGTGCCAGCAGTCCTTCCGGGACAGAAAACACTGAAGCTTTCTTT NA TRBJ1-1 TRBV12-3/TRBV12-4 TRBD1
CASSGDNPYEQYF TGTGCCAGCAGCGGGGACAACCCCTACGAGCAGTACTTC NA TRBJ2-7 TRBV12-3/TRBV12-4 NA
CATSRDRAAGYGDETQYF TGTGCCACCAGCAGAGATCGGGCAGCCGGCTACGGTGATGAGACCCAGTACTTC medium-sized TRBJ2-5 TRBV15 NA
CASSLDGGTGELFF TGCGCCAGCAGCTTGGACGGAGGGACCGGGGAGCTGTTTTTT few TRBJ2-2 TRBV5-1 NA
CASRNPKTEAFF TGTGCCAGCAGAAATCCCAAGACTGAAGCTTTCTTT medium-sized TRBJ1-1 TRBV12-3/TRBV12-4 NA
CASSFGGSGNTIYF TGTGCCAGCAGCTTTGGGGGCTCTGGAAACACCATATATTTT few TRBJ1-3 TRBV5-5 NA
CASSLLAGGSERSDEQFF TGTGCCAGCAGTTTGTTGGCGGGAGGTTCGGAGCGGTCCGATGAGCAGTTCTTC medium-sized TRBJ2-1 TRBV6-2/TRBV6-3 TRBD2
CASTIQRGHNEQFF TGTGCCAGTACCATACAGCGGGGTCACAATGAGCAGTTCTTC medium-sized TRBJ2-1 TRBV19 TRBD2
CASSEGTKRYF TGTGCCAGCAGCGAGGGGACCAAGAGGTATTTT medium-sized TRBJ2-3 TRBV6-1 NA
CASSSGVGETQYF TGTGCTAGCAGCTCAGGGGTAGGAGAGACCCAGTACTTC once TRBJ2-5 TRBV7-2 NA
CASSQVSGGHTDTQYF TGCGCCAGCAGCCAGGTTAGCGGGGGGCACACAGATACGCAGTATTTT few TRBJ2-3 TRBV4-3 TRBD2
CASIPRGTEAFF TGTGCCAGCATCCCCCGGGGCACTGAAGCTTTCTTT few TRBJ1-1 TRBV7-9 NA
CASSSRGDTQYF TGTGCCAGCAGTTCCCGGGGAGATACGCAGTATTTT medium-sized TRBJ2-3 TRBV6-5 NA
CSASSTWGTDTQYF TGCAGTGCTAGTTCTACCTGGGGCACAGATACGCAGTATTTT NA TRBJ2-3 TRBV20-1 NA
CASSYATGWSYNEQFF TGTGCCAGCAGTTACGCTACAGGGTGGTCCTACAATGAGCAGTTCTTC medium-sized TRBJ2-1 TRBV6-5 NA
CSAGTASSGNTIYF TGCAGTGCCGGGACCGCGAGCTCTGGAAACACCATATATTTT NA TRBJ1-3 TRBV20-1 NA
CSAREGGSSYEQYF TGCAGTGCTAGAGAGGGCGGGAGCTCCTACGAGCAGTACTTC NA TRBJ2-7 TRBV20-1 TRBD2
CASSPASVAQYF TGTGCCAGCAGCCCGGCCTCCGTGGCCCAGTACTTC few TRBJ2-5 TRBV6-2/TRBV6-3 NA
CASSYRTSGSYNEQFF TGTGCCAGCAGTTATCGGACTAGCGGTTCCTACAATGAGCAGTTCTTC few TRBJ2-1 TRBV7-3 TRBD2
CASRFRGESNQPQHF TGTGCCAGCAGATTCAGGGGAGAAAGCAATCAGCCCCAGCATTTT medium-sized TRBJ1-5 TRBV6-5 NA
CASSDGGIPEQYF TGTGCCAGCAGCGACGGGGGGATTCCCGAGCAGTACTTC NA TRBJ2-7 TRBV25-1 TRBD2